The sequence of this T cell receptor (beta chain) was determined in a study of Tregs in tolerant kidney transplant recipients. Findings of the study overall: Few patients were studied, so findings need validation in larger groups. Biological reproducibility was not directly addressed, but technical replication error appeared minimal. The most relevant donor-specific Treg TCRbeta repertoire apparently came from expansion with activated donor B cells.

Assay: immunoSEQ multiplex PCR; the TCRdb copy retains only in-frame clones and omits some. The sample lists 85,000 to 90,000 clones; about 92% were seen once. Comment on this clone: As yet, its antigen is unknown.

The CDR3 is 13 amino acids. Germline lookup yields CDR1 LNHDA and CDR2 SQIVND (reference sequence). V lost 5 bases and J 0 bases, leaving 8 bases between the germline ends. Thawed PBMCs were FACS-sorted into unstimulated CD4+CD25+CD127- regulatory T cells, CD4+CD25- non-regulatory cells, CD4 and CD8 cells. V gene TRBV19 combines with J gene TRBJ2-7; D is unresolved. The sequencing sample was made of CD8+ T cells from blood. The sequence derives from a human donor in good health. The CDR3 bases are TGTGCCAGTAGTTTCGGGCCCTCCTACGAGCAGTACTTC. It is translated as CASSFGPSYEQYF.